This TCR beta chain was sequenced in a study of T cell responses to AZD1222 COVID-19 vaccine. This clone was seen only a few times. The antigen is unknown. TCRdb's copy holds only in-frame clones and misses some; the assay was immunoSEQ multiplex PCR. The sample shows 150,000 to 200,000 clones, 85% to 90% of them seen only once. Deletions cut 6 bases from V and 2 bases from J, with 16 bases between. The germline gives CDR1 MNHEY, CDR2 SVGAGI. The CDR3 totals 15 residues. General study points: Nearly half of unique spike-specific TCRs reportedly avoided B.1.351 and B.1.1.7 mutated regions. White British donors predominated, females outnumbered males, and clonal diversity was possibly underestimated.

V gene TRBV6-5 combines with J gene TRBJ1-2, with D tentatively TRBD1 (6 bases). Sequenced here: peripheral blood, sampled on day 0 of MenACWY control vaccination. The sequence was collected from an adult in good health. The CDR3 DNA sequence: TGTGCCAGCAGGGGCCGGGACACGGCCAACTATGGCTACACCTTC. Translation: CASRGRDTANYGYTF.